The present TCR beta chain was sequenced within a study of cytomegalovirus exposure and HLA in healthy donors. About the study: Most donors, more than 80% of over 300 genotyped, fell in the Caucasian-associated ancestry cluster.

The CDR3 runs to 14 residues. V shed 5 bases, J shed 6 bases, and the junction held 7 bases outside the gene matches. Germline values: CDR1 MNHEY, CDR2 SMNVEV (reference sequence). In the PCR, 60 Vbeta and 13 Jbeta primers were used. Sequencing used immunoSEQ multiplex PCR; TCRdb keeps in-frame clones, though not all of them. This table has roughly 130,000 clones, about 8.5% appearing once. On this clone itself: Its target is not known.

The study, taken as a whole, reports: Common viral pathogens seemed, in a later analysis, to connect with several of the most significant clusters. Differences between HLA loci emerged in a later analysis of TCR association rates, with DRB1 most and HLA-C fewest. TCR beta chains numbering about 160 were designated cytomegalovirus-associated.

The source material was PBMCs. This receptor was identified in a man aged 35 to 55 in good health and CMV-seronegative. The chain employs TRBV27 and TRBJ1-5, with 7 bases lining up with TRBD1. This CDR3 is CASSPQGVGQPQHF. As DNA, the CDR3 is TGTGCCAGCAGTCCTCAGGGGGTAGGTCAGCCCCAGCATTTT.